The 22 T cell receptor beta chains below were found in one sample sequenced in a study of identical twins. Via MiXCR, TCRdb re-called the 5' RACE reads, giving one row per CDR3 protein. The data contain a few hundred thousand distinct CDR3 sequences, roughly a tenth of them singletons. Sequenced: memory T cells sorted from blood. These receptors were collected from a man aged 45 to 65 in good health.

CDR3 region: CASSPRKGSGSYNEQFF. The CDR3 nucleotides read TGTGCCAGCAGCCCGCGAAAGGGTAGCGGATCCTACAATGAGCAGTTCTTC. V and J are TRBV7-9 and TRBJ2-1; D is possibly TRBD2 (6 bases). The CDR3 contains 17 residues. Germline V gene sequence: CDR1 SEHNR, CDR2 FQNEAQ (reference sequence). V lost 5 bases, J lost 1 base, and 18 bases lay in between.

CDR3: CASRDRDDNEQYF. As DNA, the CDR3 is TGTGCCAGTCGGGACAGGGACGACAACGAGCAGTACTTC. This chain connects TRBV6-6 to TRBJ2-7; TRBD1 aligns across 9 bases. The CDR3 runs to 13 residues. In germline, CDR1 is MNHNY, CDR2 SVGAGI (reference sequence). With V trimmed by 9 bases and J by 5 bases, 8 bases remained unmatched.

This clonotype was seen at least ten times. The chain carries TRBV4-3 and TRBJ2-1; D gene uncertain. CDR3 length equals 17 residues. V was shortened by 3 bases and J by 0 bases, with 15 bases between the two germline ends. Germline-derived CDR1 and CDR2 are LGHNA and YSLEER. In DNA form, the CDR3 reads TGCGCCAGCAGCCAGGAAATTAGAGCTTACTCCTACAATGAGCAGTTCTTC. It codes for CASSQEIRAYSYNEQFF.

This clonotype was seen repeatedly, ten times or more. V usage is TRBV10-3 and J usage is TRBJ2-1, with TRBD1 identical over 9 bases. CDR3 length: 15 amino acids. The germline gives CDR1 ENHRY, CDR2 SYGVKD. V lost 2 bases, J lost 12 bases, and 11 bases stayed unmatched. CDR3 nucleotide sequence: TGTGCCATCAGTGAGAGGGACAGGGCCCCCCACGGGCAGTTCTTC. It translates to CAISERDRAPHGQFF.

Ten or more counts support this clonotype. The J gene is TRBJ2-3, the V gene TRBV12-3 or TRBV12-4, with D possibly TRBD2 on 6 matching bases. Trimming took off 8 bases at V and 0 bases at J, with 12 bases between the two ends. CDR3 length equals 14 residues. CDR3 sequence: CASGWRGSTDTQYF. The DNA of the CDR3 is TGTGCCAGCGGGTGGAGGGGTAGCACAGATACGCAGTATTTT.

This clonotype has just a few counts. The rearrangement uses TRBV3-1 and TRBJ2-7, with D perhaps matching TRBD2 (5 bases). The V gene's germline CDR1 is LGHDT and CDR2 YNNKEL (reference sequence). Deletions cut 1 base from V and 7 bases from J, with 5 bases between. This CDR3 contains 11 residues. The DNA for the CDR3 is TGTGCCAGCAGCCAAGCGGGGGAGCAGTACTTC. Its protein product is CASSQAGEQYF.

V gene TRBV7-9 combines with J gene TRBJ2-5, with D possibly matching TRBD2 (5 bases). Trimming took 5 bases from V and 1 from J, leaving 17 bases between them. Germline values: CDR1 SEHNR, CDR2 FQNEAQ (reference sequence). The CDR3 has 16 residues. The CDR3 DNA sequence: TGTGCCAGCAGCGTTATTTCCCTTCGGGGCCAAGAGACCCAGTACTTC. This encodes CASSVISLRGQETQYF.

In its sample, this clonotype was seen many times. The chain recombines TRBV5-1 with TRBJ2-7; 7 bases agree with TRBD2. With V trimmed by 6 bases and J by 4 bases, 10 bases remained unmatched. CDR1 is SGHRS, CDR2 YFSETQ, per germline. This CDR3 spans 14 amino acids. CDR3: CASITSGTIYEQYF. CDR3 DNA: TGCGCCAGCATTACGAGCGGGACCATTTACGAGCAGTACTTC.

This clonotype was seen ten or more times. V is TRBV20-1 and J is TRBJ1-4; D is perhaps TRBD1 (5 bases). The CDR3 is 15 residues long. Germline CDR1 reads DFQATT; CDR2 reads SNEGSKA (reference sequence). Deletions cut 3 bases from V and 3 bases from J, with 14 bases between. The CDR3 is CSASLWGEANEKLFF. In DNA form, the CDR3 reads TGCAGTGCTAGCCTTTGGGGGGAAGCTAATGAAAAACTGTTTTTT.

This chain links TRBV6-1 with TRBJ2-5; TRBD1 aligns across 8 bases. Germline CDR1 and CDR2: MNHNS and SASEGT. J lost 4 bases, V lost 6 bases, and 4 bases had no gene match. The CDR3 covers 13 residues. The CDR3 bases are TGTGCCAGCAGGGACAGGGTAGGAGAGACCCAGTACTTC. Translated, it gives CASRDRVGETQYF.

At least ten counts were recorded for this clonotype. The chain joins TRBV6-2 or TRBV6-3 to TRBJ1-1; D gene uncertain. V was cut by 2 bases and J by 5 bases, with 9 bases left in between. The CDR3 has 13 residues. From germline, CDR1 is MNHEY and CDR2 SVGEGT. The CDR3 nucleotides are TGTGCCAGCAGTTACACCGGAAAGACTGAAGCTTTCTTT. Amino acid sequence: CASSYTGKTEAFF.

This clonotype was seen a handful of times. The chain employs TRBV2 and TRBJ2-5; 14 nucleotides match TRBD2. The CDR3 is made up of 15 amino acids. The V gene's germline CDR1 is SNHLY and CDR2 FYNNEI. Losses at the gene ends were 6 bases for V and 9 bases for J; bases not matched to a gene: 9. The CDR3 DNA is TGTGCCAGCAGGGCGACTAGCGGGGGGGCCGGGTCCCAGTACTTC. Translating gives CASRATSGGAGSQYF. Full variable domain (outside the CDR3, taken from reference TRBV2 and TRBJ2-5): EPEVTQTPSHQVTQMGQEVILRCVPISNHLYFYWYRQILGQKVEFLVSFYNNEISEKSEIFDDQFSVERPDGSNFTLKIRSTKLEDSAMYFCASRATSGGAGSQYFGPGTRLLVL.

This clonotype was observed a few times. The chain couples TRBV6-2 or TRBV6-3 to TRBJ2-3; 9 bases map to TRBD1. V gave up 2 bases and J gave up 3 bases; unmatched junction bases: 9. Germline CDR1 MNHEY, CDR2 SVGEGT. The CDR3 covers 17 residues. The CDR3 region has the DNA TGTGCCAGCAGTTACGCCGGGGACAGGGAGAGTACAGATACGCAGTATTTT. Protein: CASSYAGDRESTDTQYF.

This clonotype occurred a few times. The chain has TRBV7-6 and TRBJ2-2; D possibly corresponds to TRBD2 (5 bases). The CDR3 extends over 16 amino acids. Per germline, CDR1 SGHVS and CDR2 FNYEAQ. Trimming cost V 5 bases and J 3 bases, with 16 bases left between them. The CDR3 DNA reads TGTGCCAGCAGCCGAGAAGGGCCCGGGGACACCGGGGAGCTGTTTTTT. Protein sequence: CASSREGPGDTGELFF.

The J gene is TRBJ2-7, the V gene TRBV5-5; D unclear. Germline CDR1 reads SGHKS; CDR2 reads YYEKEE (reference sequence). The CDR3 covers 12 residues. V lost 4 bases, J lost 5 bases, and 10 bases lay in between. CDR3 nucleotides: TGTGCCAGCAGCGAAGAGTGGGACGAGCAGTACTTC. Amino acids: CASSEEWDEQYF.

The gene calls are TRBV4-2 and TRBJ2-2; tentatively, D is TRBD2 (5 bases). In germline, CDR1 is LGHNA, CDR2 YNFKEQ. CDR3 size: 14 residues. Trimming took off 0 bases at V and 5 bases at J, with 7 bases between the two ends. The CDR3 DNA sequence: TGTGCCAGCAGCCAAGATCGAGGGACCGGGGAGCTGTTTTTT. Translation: CASSQDRGTGELFF.

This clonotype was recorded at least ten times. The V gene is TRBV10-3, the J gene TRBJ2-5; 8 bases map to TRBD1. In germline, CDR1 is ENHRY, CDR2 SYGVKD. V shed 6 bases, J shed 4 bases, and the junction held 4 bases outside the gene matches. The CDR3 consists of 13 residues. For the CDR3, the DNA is TGTGCCATCAGGGCCGGGACAGGAGAGACCCAGTACTTC. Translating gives CAIRAGTGETQYF.

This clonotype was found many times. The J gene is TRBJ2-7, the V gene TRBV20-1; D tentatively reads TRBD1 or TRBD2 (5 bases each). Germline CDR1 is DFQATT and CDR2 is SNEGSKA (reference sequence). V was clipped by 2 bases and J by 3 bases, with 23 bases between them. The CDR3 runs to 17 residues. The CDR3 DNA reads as TGCAGTGCTAGACCCGCTGTGAGCACGGGACGGAACTACGAGCAGTACTTC. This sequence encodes CSARPAVSTGRNYEQYF.

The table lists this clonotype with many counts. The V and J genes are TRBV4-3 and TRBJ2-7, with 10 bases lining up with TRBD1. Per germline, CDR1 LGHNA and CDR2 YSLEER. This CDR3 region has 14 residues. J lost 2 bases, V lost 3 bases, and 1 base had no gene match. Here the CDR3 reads CASSHGTGAYEQYF. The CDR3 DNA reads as TGCGCCAGCAGCCACGGGACAGGGGCCTACGAGCAGTACTTC.

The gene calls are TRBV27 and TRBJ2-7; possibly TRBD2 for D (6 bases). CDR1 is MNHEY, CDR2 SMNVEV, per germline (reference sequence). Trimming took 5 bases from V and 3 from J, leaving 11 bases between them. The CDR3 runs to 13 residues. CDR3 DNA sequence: TGTGCCAGCAGTGCCTTCGGGGGCTACGAGCAGTACTTC. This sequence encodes CASSAFGGYEQYF.

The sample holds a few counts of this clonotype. DNA of the CDR3: TGCAGCGTTGAGGCCAGGGCGTACCAAGAGACCCAGTACTTC. Translation gives CSVEARAYQETQYF. The V call is TRBV29-1, the J call TRBJ2-5; a weak D match, TRBD1 (5 bases). Germline assignment: CDR1 SQVTM and CDR2 ANQGSEA. The CDR3 is 14 amino acids. V lost 3 bases to trimming and J lost 0 bases, with 11 bases between them.

CDR3 nucleotide sequence: TGCAGTGCTGTCGGGACAGTGAACAATGAAAAACTGTTTTTT. This gives the protein CSAVGTVNNEKLFF. V and J are TRBV20-1 and TRBJ1-4, with TRBD1 identical over 7 bases. Unmatched junction bases numbered 8, after V lost 5 bases and J lost 5 bases. The CDR3 spans 14 residues. CDR1 DFQATT and CDR2 SNEGSKA come from the germline V gene (reference sequence).